These 15 T cell receptor beta chains originate from one sample sequenced in a study of blood T cells in healthy people across ages (dated by TCRdb to 2014 to 2015). Libraries were prepared through 5' RACE. Instrument used: Illumina HiSeq 2500. A second PCR of 7 to 11 cycles was performed with a sample-barcoded 5' primer and a J-beta primer mix. In TCRdb, the public reads were trimmed at Q25 with fastp and aligned with MiXCR, with productive beta chains retained. Rows matching on CDR3 protein sequence are summarized as one entry with the most common DNA and genes. Present in this sample are 650,000 to 900,000 distinct CDR3 sequences, approximately 65% of which were seen just once. The ten largest clones capture 28% of the sample. The sequencing input was blood. The receptors were sampled from a man aged 25 to 40 in good health.

This clonotype showed up just a few times. The chain combines TRBV12-5 with TRBJ1-5, with no clear D. Between the trimmed V and J ends, which lost 1 base and 6 bases, there was a span of 10 bases. The germline V gene encodes CDR1 LGHNT and CDR2 FRNRAP. The CDR3 covers 14 residues. The CDR3 region is CASGLAPEGQPQHF. CDR3 in DNA: TGTGCTAGTGGTTTGGCTCCGGAGGGTCAGCCCCAGCATTTT.

This rearrangement joins TRBV20-1 to TRBJ2-1; 7 bases line up with TRBD2. The J call may be in error: the DNA end matches TRBJ2-7 better. Germline lookup yields CDR1 DFQATT and CDR2 SNEGSKA (reference sequence). This CDR3 contains 18 residues. The CDR3 bases are TGCAGTGCTGCCACCCTTGTGACTAGCTTGAGCTCCTACAATGAGCAGTACTTC. Protein sequence: CSAATLVTSLSSYNEQYF.

This rearrangement joins TRBV6-5 to TRBJ2-6; TRBD2 might be the D (5 bases). In germline, CDR1 is MNHEY, CDR2 SVGAGI. V lost 2 bases to trimming and J lost 0 bases, with 8 bases between them. CDR3 length: 16 amino acids. CDR3 amino acids: CASSYRGFSGANVLTF. The DNA of the CDR3 is TGTGCCAGCAGTTACCGAGGGTTCTCTGGGGCCAACGTCCTGACTTTC.

The V call is TRBV4-2, the J call TRBJ2-2; 8 positions agree with TRBD2. After removal of 1 base from V and 6 bases from J, the junction contained 13 bases not matched to a gene. The germline V gene has CDR1 LGHNA and CDR2 YNFKEQ. This CDR3 has 18 residues. The CDR3 DNA sequence: TGTGCCAGCAGCCAAGCCCCCCTAGGACTAGCATATGCCGGGGAGCTGTTTTTT. Translation: CASSQAPLGLAYAGELFF.

The chain employs TRBV7-2 and TRBJ2-1; D is unclear. V lost 5 bases and J 5 bases, leaving 7 bases between the germline ends. There are 12 residues in the CDR3. Germline V gene lookup returns CDR1 SGHTA and CDR2 FQGNSA. In nucleotides, the CDR3 is TGTGCCAGCAGCCGGCAGCACAATGAGCAGTTCTTC. Amino acids: CASSRQHNEQFF.

The chain couples TRBV29-1 to TRBJ2-7, with D perhaps TRBD2 (6 bases). The CDR3 length is 13 residues. With 6 bases removed from V and 0 bases from J, the gap between germline ends came to 12 bases. The germline V gene encodes CDR1 SQVTM and CDR2 ANQGSEA. The CDR3 sequence: CSVQKGGSYEQYF. CDR3 DNA sequence: TGCAGCGTCCAGAAGGGAGGCTCCTACGAGCAGTACTTC.

This chain uses TRBV4-2 with TRBJ2-7; either TRBD1 or TRBD2 may supply D (5 bases each). Trimming stripped 0 bases from V and 2 bases from J, with 14 bases between. The CDR3 is made up of 16 amino acids. The V gene's germline CDR1 is LGHNA and CDR2 YNFKEQ. The CDR3 protein is CASSQEISRDPYEQYF. Written as DNA, the CDR3 is TGTGCCAGCAGCCAAGAAATCTCCCGGGACCCCTACGAGCAGTACTTC.

This clonotype was detected once. CDR3 nucleotide sequence: TGTGCCAGCAGCCAAGATATCACAGGAGGGGAAAAACTGTTTTTT. Protein product: CASSQDITGGEKLFF. This rearrangement joins TRBV14 to TRBJ1-4; D is possibly TRBD1 (5 bases). The CDR3 contains 15 residues. Germline CDR1 reads SGHDN; CDR2 reads FVKESK. V shed 0 bases and J shed 8 bases, with 13 bases lying between them.

The chain uses TRBV27 and TRBJ1-1; maybe TRBD1 (5 bases). The CDR3 length is 13 residues. Germline V gives CDR1 MNHEY, CDR2 SMNVEV (reference sequence). V was trimmed by 5 bases and J by 10 bases, leaving 17 bases between them. The CDR3 loop reads CASSPTLMGGAFF. The CDR3 nucleotides are TGTGCCAGCAGTCCCACCCTCATGGGGGGAGCTTTCTTT.

The chain employs TRBV6-6 and TRBJ1-6; 11 bases are shared with TRBD1. This CDR3 spans 16 amino acids. Looked up from germline, CDR1 is MNHNY and CDR2 is SVGAGI (reference sequence). Trimming at V came to 4 bases and at J to 7 bases, leaving 6 bases not matched to a gene. The CDR3 protein is CASSFLRDRGNSPLHF. CDR3 in DNA: TGTGCCAGCAGTTTCCTCCGGGACAGGGGGAATTCACCCCTCCACTTT.

The chain recombines TRBV7-9 with TRBJ1-1, with D uncertain. Germline V gives CDR1 SEHNR, CDR2 FQNEAQ (reference sequence). The CDR3 covers 15 residues. Trimming took 2 bases from V and 7 from J, leaving 17 bases between them. The CDR3, as DNA: TGTGCCAGCAGCTTATTAACGACCAGCGCCTATGAAGCTTTCTTT. Protein: CASSLLTTSAYEAFF. Drawing the rest from reference TRBV7-9 and TRBJ1-1, the complete variable domain is DTGVSQNPRHKITKRGQNVTFRCDPISEHNRLYWYRQTLGQGPEFLTYFQNEAQLEKSRLLSDRFSAERPKGSFSTLEIQRTEQGDSAMYLCASSLLTTSAYEAFFGQGTRLTVV.

This chain uses TRBV6-5 with TRBJ1-5; D possibly corresponds to TRBD1 (6 bases). The germline CDR1 and CDR2 sequences are MNHEY and SVGAGI. Trimming stripped 4 bases from V and 2 bases from J, with 15 bases between. CDR3 length: 16 amino acids. As DNA, the CDR3 is TGTGCCAGCAGTTTGGGGGGGGCATTCGGCAATCAGCCCCAGCATTTT. It translates to CASSLGGAFGNQPQHF.

V and J are TRBV5-1 and TRBJ2-6; no clear D. There are 14 residues in the CDR3. Germline assignment: CDR1 SGHRS and CDR2 YFSETQ. The V end lost 6 bases, the J end lost 0 bases, and 7 bases lay between the germline ends. CDR3 protein: CASKSPSGANVLTF. CDR3 coding DNA: TGCGCCAGCAAATCCCCCTCTGGGGCCAACGTCCTGACTTTC.

The V call is TRBV7-2, the J call TRBJ1-1, with 8 nucleotides matching TRBD1. CDR3 length equals 14 residues. Germline V gene data show CDR1 as SGHTA and CDR2 as FQGNSA. V lost 4 bases and J lost 7; bases outside the gene matches: 8. The CDR3 nucleotides are TGTGCCAGCAGCTCCCCGACAGGGGACTATGAAGCTTTCTTT. This codes for CASSSPTGDYEAFF.

About this clonotype: A much larger clone differs by one base, so this may be a read error. The rearrangement uses TRBV11-2 and TRBJ2-1; TRBD2 matches at 14 bases. CDR3 length: 17 amino acids. The germline CDR1 and CDR2 sequences are SGHAT and FQNNGV. In nucleotides, the CDR3 is TGTGTCAGCAGCTTGCGGACTAGCGGGGGGCCAAGAAATGAGCAGTTCTTC. Translation: CVSSLRTSGGPRNEQFF. The full variable domain, rest sourced from reference TRBV11-2 and TRBJ2-1, is EAGVAQSPRYKIIEKRQSVAFWCNPISGHATLYWYQQILGQGPKLLIQFQNNGVVDDSQLPKDRFSAERLKGVDSTLKIQPAKLEDSAVYLCVSSLRTSGGPRNEQFFGPGTRLTVL.